The T cell receptor beta chain under discussion was sequenced for a study of blood T cells in healthy people across ages. Through a sample-barcoded 5' primer and a J-beta primer mix, a second PCR was run for roughly 7 to 12 cycles. TCRdb passed the 5' RACE reads through MiXCR, listing each CDR3 protein once. The repertoire holds approximately 900,000 distinct CDR3 sequences, about 28% seen once, with 9.5% to 13% in the top ten. Germline CDR1 is LGHDT and CDR2 is YNNKEL (reference sequence). The CDR3 runs 15 residues. The V gene end was trimmed by 0 bases and the J gene end by 8 bases; junction bases not matched to a gene: 5. The data also belong to a second study, concerning T cells of mothers and their children. That paper notes: The study recruited a few healthy Caucasian mothers and their six children as donors.

This TCR came from a woman between 40 and 55 years old in good health. The genes are TRBV3-1 and TRBJ2-1, with TRBD2 matching over 9 bases. Sequences were obtained from blood. The DNA for the CDR3 is TGTGCCAGCAGCCAAGAGGATGCGGGGGGGCATGAGCAGTTCTTC. It is translated as CASSQEDAGGHEQFF.